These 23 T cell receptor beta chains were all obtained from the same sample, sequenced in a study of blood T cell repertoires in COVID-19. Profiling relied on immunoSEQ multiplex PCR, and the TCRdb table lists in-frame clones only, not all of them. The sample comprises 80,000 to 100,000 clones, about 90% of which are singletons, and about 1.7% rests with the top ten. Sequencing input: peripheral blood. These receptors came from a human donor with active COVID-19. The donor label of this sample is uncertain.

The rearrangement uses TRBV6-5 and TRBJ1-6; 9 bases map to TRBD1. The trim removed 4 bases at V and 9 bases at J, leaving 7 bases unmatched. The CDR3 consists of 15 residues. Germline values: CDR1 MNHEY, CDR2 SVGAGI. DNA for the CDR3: TGTGCCAGCAGTTTTACAGGGGGCGTTAGTTCACCCCTCCACTTT. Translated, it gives CASSFTGGVSSPLHF.

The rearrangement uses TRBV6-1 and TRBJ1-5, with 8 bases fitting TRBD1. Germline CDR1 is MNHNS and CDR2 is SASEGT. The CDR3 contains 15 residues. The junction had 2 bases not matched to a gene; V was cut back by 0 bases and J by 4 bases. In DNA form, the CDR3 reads TGTGCCAGCAGTGAAGCCAGGGGGCCGAATCAGCCCCAGCATTTT. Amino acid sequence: CASSEARGPNQPQHF.

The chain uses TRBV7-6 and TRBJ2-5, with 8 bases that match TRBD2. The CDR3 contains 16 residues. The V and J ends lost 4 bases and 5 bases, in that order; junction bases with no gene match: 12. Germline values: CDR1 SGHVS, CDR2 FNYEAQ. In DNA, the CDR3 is TGTGCCAGCAGCTACTACGGGGGGGCCGGGCTGGAGACCCAGTACTTC. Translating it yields CASSYYGGAGLETQYF.

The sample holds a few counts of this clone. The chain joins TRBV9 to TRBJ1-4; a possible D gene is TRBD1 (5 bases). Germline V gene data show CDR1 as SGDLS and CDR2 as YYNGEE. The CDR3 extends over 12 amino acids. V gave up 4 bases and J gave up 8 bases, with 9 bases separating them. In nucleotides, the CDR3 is TGTGCCAGCAGCAGCTCAGGGGAAAAACTGTTTTTT. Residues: CASSSSGEKLFF. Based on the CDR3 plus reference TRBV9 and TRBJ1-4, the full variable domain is DSGVTQTPKHLITATGQRVTLRCSPRSGDLSVYWYQQSLDQGLQFLIQYYNGEERAKGNILERFSAQQFPDLHSELNLSSLELGDSALYFCASSSSGEKLFFGSGTQLSVL.

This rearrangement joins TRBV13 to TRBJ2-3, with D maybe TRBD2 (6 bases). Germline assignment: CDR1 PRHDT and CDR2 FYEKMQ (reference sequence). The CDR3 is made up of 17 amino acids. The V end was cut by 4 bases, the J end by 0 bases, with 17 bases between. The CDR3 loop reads CASSSKTGTGSTDTQYF. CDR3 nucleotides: TGTGCCAGCAGCTCAAAGACCGGGACTGGAAGCACAGATACGCAGTATTTT.

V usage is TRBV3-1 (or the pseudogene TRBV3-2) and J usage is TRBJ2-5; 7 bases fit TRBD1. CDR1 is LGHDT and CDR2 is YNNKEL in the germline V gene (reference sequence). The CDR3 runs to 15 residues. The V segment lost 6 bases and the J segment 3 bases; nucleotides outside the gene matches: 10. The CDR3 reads CASRHGTAGEETQYF. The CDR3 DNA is TGTGCCAGCAGACATGGGACAGCCGGAGAAGAGACCCAGTACTTC.

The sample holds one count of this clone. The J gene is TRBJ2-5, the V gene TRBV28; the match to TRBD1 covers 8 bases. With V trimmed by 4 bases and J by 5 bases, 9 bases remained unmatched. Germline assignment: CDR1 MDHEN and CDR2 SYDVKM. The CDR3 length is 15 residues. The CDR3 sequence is CASSSGQGVWETQYF. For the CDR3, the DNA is TGTGCCAGCAGTTCCGGACAGGGAGTTTGGGAGACCCAGTACTTC.

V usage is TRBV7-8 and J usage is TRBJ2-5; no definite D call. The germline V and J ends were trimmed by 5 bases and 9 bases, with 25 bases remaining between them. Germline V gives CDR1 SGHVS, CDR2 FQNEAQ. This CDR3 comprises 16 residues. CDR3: CASSPILESAPPAQYF. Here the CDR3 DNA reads TGTGCCAGCAGCCCGATCCTAGAATCCGCACCCCCCGCCCAGTACTTC. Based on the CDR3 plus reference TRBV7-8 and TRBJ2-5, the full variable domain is GAGVSQSPRYKVAKRGQDVALRCDPISGHVSLFWYQQALGQGPEFLTYFQNEAQLDKSGLPSDRFFAERPEGSVSTLKIQRTQQEDSAVYLCASSPILESAPPAQYFGPGTRLLVL.

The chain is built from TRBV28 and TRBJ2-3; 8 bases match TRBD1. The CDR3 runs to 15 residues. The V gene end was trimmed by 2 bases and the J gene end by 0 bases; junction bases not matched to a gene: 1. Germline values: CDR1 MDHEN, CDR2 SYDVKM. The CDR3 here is CASSLRTGSTDTQYF. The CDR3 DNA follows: TGTGCCAGCAGTTTACGGACAGGGAGCACAGATACGCAGTATTTT.

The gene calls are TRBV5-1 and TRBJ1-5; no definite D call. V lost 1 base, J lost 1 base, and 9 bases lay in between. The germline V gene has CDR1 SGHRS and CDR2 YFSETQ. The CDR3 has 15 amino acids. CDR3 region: CASSLLGLSNQPQHF. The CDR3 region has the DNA TGCGCCAGCAGCTTGCTGGGCTTGAGCAATCAGCCCCAGCATTTT. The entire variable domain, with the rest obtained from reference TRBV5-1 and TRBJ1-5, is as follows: KAGVTQTPRYLIKTRGQQVTLSCSPISGHRSVSWYQQTPGQGLQFLFEYFSETQRNKGNFPGRFSGRQFSNSRSEMNVSTLELGDSALYLCASSLLGLSNQPQHFGDGTRLSIL.

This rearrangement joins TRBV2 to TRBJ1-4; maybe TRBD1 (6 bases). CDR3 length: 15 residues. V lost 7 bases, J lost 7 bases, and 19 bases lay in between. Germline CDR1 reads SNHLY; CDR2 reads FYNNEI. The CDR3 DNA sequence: TGTGCCAGCAACCCGATACAGGGACGACCTGAAAAACTGTTTTTT. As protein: CASNPIQGRPEKLFF.

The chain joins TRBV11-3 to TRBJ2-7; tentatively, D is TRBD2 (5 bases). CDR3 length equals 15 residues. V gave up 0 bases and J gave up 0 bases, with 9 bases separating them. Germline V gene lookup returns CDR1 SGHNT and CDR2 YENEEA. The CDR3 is CASSLDSATSYEQYF. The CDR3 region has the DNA TGTGCCAGCAGCTTAGATAGCGCGACCTCCTACGAGCAGTACTTC.

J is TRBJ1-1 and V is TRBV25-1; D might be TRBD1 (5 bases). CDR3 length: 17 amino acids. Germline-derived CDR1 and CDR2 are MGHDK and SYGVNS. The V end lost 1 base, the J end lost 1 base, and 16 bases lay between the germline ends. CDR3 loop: CASSEWGTSGGNTEAFF. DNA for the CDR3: TGTGCCAGCAGTGAATGGGGGACTTCCGGGGGGAACACTGAAGCTTTCTTT. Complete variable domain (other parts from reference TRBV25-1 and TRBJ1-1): EADIYQTPRYLVIGTGKKITLECSQTMGHDKMYWYQQDPGMELHLIHYSYGVNSTEKGDLSSESTVSRIRTEHFPLTLESARPSHTSQYLCASSEWGTSGGNTEAFFGQGTRLTVV.

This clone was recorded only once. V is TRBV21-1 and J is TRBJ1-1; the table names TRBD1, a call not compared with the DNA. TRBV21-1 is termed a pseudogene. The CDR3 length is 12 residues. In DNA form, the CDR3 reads TGTGCCAACCAGACAGGGGGAACTGAAGCTTTCTTT. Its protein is CANQTGGTEAFF.

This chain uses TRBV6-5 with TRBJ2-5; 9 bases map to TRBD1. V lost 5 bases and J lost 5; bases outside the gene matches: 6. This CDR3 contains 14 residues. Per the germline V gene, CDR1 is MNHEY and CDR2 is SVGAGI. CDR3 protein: CASSPGTGYETQYF. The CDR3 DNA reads TGTGCCAGCAGTCCCGGGACAGGGTACGAGACCCAGTACTTC.

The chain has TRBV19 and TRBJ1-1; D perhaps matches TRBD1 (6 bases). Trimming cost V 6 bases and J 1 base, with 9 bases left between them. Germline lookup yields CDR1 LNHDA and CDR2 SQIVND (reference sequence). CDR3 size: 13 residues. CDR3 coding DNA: TGTGCCAGTAGCTCGACAGGGAACACTGAAGCTTTCTTT. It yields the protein CASSSTGNTEAFF.

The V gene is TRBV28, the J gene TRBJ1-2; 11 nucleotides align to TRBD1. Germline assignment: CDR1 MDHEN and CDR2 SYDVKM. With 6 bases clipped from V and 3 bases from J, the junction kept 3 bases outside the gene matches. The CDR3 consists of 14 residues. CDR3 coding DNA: TGTGCCAGCAGGCCGGGACAGGGGGACTATGGCTACACCTTC. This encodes CASRPGQGDYGYTF.

The CDR3 DNA sequence: TGCGCCAGCAGCCAAGATGAGGTCGCGGGTCAGCCCCAGCATTTT. This gives the protein CASSQDEVAGQPQHF. The V call is TRBV4-1, the J call TRBJ1-5; no firm D call. The germline V and J ends were trimmed by 0 bases and 6 bases, with 12 bases remaining between them. The CDR3 runs to 15 residues. The germline V gene encodes CDR1 MGHRA and CDR2 YSYEKL.

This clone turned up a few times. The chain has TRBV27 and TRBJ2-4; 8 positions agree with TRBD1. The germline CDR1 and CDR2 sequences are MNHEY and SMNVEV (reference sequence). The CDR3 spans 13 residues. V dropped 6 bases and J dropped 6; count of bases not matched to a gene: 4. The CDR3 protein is CASRPTGVNIQYF. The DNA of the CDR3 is TGTGCCAGCAGACCGACAGGGGTAAACATTCAGTACTTC.

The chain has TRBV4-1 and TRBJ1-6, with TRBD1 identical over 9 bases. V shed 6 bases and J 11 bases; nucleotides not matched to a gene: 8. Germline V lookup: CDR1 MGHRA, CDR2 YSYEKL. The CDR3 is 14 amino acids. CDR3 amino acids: CASRQQGARTPLHF. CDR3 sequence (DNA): TGCGCCAGCAGACAACAGGGGGCGCGGACACCCCTCCACTTT.

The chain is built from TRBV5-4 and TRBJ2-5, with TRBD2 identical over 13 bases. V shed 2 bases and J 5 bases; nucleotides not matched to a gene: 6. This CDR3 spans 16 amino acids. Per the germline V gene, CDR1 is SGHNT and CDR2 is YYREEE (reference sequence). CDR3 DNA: TGTGCCAGCAGCTTCGGGACTAGCGGGGTTCGGGAGACCCAGTACTTC. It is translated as CASSFGTSGVRETQYF.

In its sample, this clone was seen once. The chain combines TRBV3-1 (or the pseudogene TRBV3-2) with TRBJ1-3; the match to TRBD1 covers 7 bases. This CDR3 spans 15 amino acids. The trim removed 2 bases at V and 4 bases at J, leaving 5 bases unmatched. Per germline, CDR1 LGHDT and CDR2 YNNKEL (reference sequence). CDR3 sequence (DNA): TGTGCCAGCAGCCAACTAACAGGGGCCGGAAACACCATATATTTT. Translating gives CASSQLTGAGNTIYF.

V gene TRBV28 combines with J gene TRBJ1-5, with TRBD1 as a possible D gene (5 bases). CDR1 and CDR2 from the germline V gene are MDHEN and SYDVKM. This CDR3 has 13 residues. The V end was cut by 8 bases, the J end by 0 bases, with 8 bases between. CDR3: CASFDSSNQPQHF. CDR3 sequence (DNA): TGTGCCAGCTTCGACAGTAGCAATCAGCCCCAGCATTTT.